Presented here are 20 T cell receptor beta chains from one specimen sequenced in a study of PD-1 blockade in classical Hodgkin lymphoma. The time point was: cycle 4 day 1 (C4D1), after 6 weeks of nivolumab. Every patient experienced relapse after autologous stem cell transplantation, and brentuximab vedotin exposure varied. Method: immunoSEQ multiplex PCR; TCRdb's copy keeps in-frame clones and lacks some. The sample has about 39,000 clones, over 65% seen once. The sequenced sample was peripheral blood mononuclear cells (PBMCs), obtained before the fourth cycle of nivolumab. The receptors derive from a human donor with classical Hodgkin lymphoma.

The chain is built from TRBV15 and TRBJ1-6, with unresolved D. V lost 4 bases to trimming and J lost 4 bases, with 5 bases between them. CDR3 length: 13 residues. Per germline, CDR1 LNHNV and CDR2 YYDKDF (reference sequence). As DNA, the CDR3 is TGTGCCACCAGCATCGTGTATAATTCACCCCTCCACTTT. It yields the protein CATSIVYNSPLHF.

This chain connects TRBV5-1 to TRBJ2-7; tentatively, D is TRBD1 (6 bases). The germline V and J ends were trimmed by 0 bases and 3 bases, with 13 bases remaining between them. The CDR3 sequence is 15 residues long. From germline, CDR1 is SGHRS and CDR2 YFSETQ. The CDR3 DNA reads TGCGCCAGCAGCTTGGCCCCGACAGGAGACTACGAGCAGTACTTC. Amino acid sequence: CASSLAPTGDYEQYF.

The chain is built from TRBV7-5 and TRBJ1-5. TRBV7-5 is flagged as a pseudogene. The CDR3 runs to 16 residues. DNA of the CDR3: TGTGTCAGAAGCTTAGTTCACGGGGGGCCATATCAGCCCCAGCATTTT. It specifies CVRSLVHGGPYQPQHF.

V gene TRBV5-4 combines with J gene TRBJ2-2; the D is unclear. Germline assignment: CDR1 SGHNT and CDR2 YYREEE (reference sequence). The CDR3 covers 14 residues. V was pared by 0 bases and J by 2 bases, with 5 bases between. CDR3 nucleotide sequence: TGTGCCAGCAGCTTGGCTGATAACACCGGGGAGCTGTTTTTT. The encoded protein is CASSLADNTGELFF.

The V gene is TRBV12-2, the J gene TRBJ1-1. TRBV12-2 is reported as a pseudogene. The CDR3 contains 12 residues. The CDR3 nucleotides read TGTGCCAGCAGCTGGACGAGCACTGAAGCTTTCTTT. As protein: CASSWTSTEAFF.

The J gene is TRBJ1-2, the V gene TRBV5-4; D is possibly TRBD1 (6 bases). The germline CDR1 and CDR2 sequences are SGHNT and YYREEE (reference sequence). Deletions cut 0 bases from V and 6 bases from J, with 9 bases between. The CDR3 runs 13 residues. The DNA of the CDR3 is TGTGCCAGCAGCTTGGTACAGGGCCATGGCTACACCTTC. Amino acids: CASSLVQGHGYTF.

The CDR3 DNA sequence: TGTGCCAGCAGCCCCAGCGGGGGACCCACCGGGGAGCTGTTTTTT. Protein product: CASSPSGGPTGELFF. V gene TRBV7-3 combines with J gene TRBJ2-2; 8 positions match TRBD2. V was pared by 5 bases and J by 4 bases, with 6 bases of the junction left unmatched. Germline V gene lookup returns CDR1 SGHTA and CDR2 FQGTGA. The CDR3 spans 15 residues.

V gene TRBV28 combines with J gene TRBJ2-3, with D unresolved. V lost 1 base, J lost 4 bases, and 12 bases lay in between. The CDR3 has 15 amino acids. Germline V lookup: CDR1 MDHEN, CDR2 SYDVKM. CDR3 in amino acids: CASSLYPRNADTQYF. CDR3 nucleotides: TGTGCCAGCAGTTTATACCCTAGGAACGCAGATACGCAGTATTTT.

This clone was recorded a few times. The chain links TRBV7-6 to TRBJ2-5; D gene ambiguous. This CDR3 spans 14 amino acids. V was cut by 3 bases and J by 1 base, with 9 bases left in between. Germline CDR1 and CDR2: SGHVS and FNYEAQ. The CDR3 sequence is CASSLSTFQETQYF. Written as DNA, the CDR3 is TGTGCCAGCAGCTTGAGCACATTCCAAGAGACCCAGTACTTC.

The J gene is TRBJ1-3, the V gene TRBV7-2; D gene ambiguous. There are 16 residues in the CDR3. The V and J ends lost 0 bases and 4 bases respectively, with 13 bases between them. Germline V gene sequence: CDR1 SGHTA, CDR2 FQGNSA. CDR3 loop: CASSLAGYRTGNTIYF. The CDR3 DNA reads as TGTGCCAGCAGCTTAGCGGGGTATCGAACCGGAAACACCATATATTTT.

The chain joins TRBV30 to TRBJ1-5; 9 nucleotides line up with TRBD1. V dropped 1 base and J dropped 5; count of bases not matched to a gene: 9. Germline V gives CDR1 GTSNPN, CDR2 SVGIG (reference sequence). This CDR3 has 16 amino acids. Written as DNA, the CDR3 is TGTGCCTGGAGTGCCGGGACAGGGAGGCCGGATCAGCCCCAGCATTTT. It encodes CAWSAGTGRPDQPQHF.

This rearrangement joins TRBV9 to TRBJ2-3; 8 nucleotides line up with TRBD2. The CDR3 extends over 18 amino acids. The trim removed 0 bases at V and 2 bases at J, leaving 11 bases unmatched. Germline CDR1 SGDLS, CDR2 YYNGEE. The CDR3 region is CASSVEAGGLGYTDTQYF. Here the CDR3 DNA reads TGTGCCAGCAGCGTAGAGGCGGGGGGATTGGGGTACACAGATACGCAGTATTTT.

This chain joins TRBV29-1 and TRBJ2-3, with D tentatively TRBD1 or TRBD2 (5 bases each). Trimming shortened V by 3 bases and J by 0 bases, and 13 bases separated the two germline ends. The CDR3 is 15 residues long. Germline values: CDR1 SQVTM, CDR2 ANQGSEA. This CDR3 is CSVDRESTSTDTQYF. The CDR3 bases are TGCAGCGTTGACAGGGAGTCCACTAGCACAGATACGCAGTATTTT.

V is TRBV18 and J is TRBJ2-7; 7 bases are shared with TRBD2. This CDR3 contains 16 residues. CDR1 and CDR2 (germline): KGHSH, LQKENI. J lost 2 bases, V lost 1 base, and 8 bases had no gene match. DNA of the CDR3: TGTGCCAGCTCACCACAGTTGGGACTACCACCCTACGAGCAGTACTTC. Residues: CASSPQLGLPPYEQYF.

The J gene is TRBJ1-5, the V gene TRBV19; a possible D gene is TRBD1 (5 bases). From germline, CDR1 is LNHDA and CDR2 SQIVND (reference sequence). V gave up 3 bases and J gave up 6 bases, with 21 bases separating them. The CDR3 runs to 17 residues. The CDR3 DNA reads as TGTGCCAGTAGTATTCGAGGCGGGACGTACCGGAGTCAGCCCCAGCATTTT. It encodes CASSIRGGTYRSQPQHF.

J is TRBJ2-7 and V is TRBV4-1, with TRBD1 identical over 7 bases. The length of the CDR3 is 14 residues. Trimming cost V 1 base and J 4 bases; bases outside gene matches: 4. The germline V gene encodes CDR1 MGHRA and CDR2 YSYEKL. The CDR3 sequence: CASSQGTGRYEQYF. In DNA, the CDR3 is TGCGCCAGCAGCCAAGGGACAGGTAGATACGAGCAGTACTTC.

This clone appeared once. The CDR3 DNA sequence: TGTGCCAGCAGCCAAGGTAGGACCCTAGGAACACCCCTCCACTTT. Amino acid sequence: CASSQGRTLGTPLHF. The chain recombines TRBV4-2 with TRBJ1-6; D is unclear. The V end lost 1 base, the J end lost 11 bases, and 15 bases lay between the germline ends. Germline V gives CDR1 LGHNA, CDR2 YNFKEQ. The CDR3 totals 15 residues.

This rearrangement joins TRBV2 to TRBJ1-2; 8 nucleotides match TRBD1. There are 13 residues in the CDR3. The germline V gene encodes CDR1 SNHLY and CDR2 FYNNEI. J lost 6 bases, V lost 6 bases, and 6 bases had no gene match. The DNA for the CDR3 is TGTGCCAGCAGCTACGACAGGGGCAATGGCTACACCTTC. Its protein product is CASSYDRGNGYTF.

V is TRBV5-1 and J is TRBJ2-3; the match to TRBD2 covers 7 bases. The CDR3 covers 16 residues. Trimming at V came to 0 bases and at J to 5 bases, leaving 9 bases not matched to a gene. Per germline, CDR1 SGHRS and CDR2 YFSETQ. CDR3 DNA sequence: TGCGCCAGCAGCTTGGAAGAGGGCGGCGGGGGAGATACGCAGTATTTT. It specifies CASSLEEGGGGDTQYF.

The chain combines TRBV7-2 with TRBJ2-5; tentative D call: TRBD1 (6 bases). This CDR3 has 15 amino acids. Germline V gene data show CDR1 as SGHTA and CDR2 as FQGNSA. V was clipped by 0 bases and J by 1 base, with 9 bases between them. The CDR3, as DNA: TGTGCCAGCAGCTTAGCTCCCAGGGGCCAAGAGACCCAGTACTTC. Protein sequence: CASSLAPRGQETQYF.